The present T cell receptor (beta chain) was sequenced within a study of control samples from healthy donors and cancer patients. The assay was immunoSEQ multiplex PCR, and TCRdb's table has in-frame clones only and misses some. Of 90,000 to 150,000 clones listed, about 87% are singletons. This clonotype was sampled from a man aged 40-50 years in good health. Material: blood.

The CDR3 DNA reads TGCGCCAGCAGTGAGTCCCAAGCGGCGCGGGGGTTTAAGTACAATGAGCAGTTCTTC. It is translated as CASSESQAARGFKYNEQFF. The chain is built from TRBV10-1 and TRBJ2-1; TRBD2 agrees at 7 bases. Per germline, CDR1 WNHNN and CDR2 SYGVQD (reference sequence). Trimming removed 0 bases from V and 4 bases from J; junction bases left unmatched: 15. The CDR3 loop spans 19 amino acids.